This entry features one T cell receptor (beta chain) sequence. This clone appeared once. Its cognate antigen has yet to be identified. No base qualities exist here, and no much larger clone lies one base off it. The data were taken from a study of cytomegalovirus exposure and HLA in healthy donors (dated by TCRdb to about 2017). In terms of the full investigation: An earlier analysis of roughly 500 of the donors reported 250 to 300 Gb of sequence data and some 120 million unique TCR beta sequences from some 180 million T cells. The study used immunosequencing to profile the T cell repertoires of 666 subjects and linked those repertoires to cytomegalovirus serostatus. Typing coverage varied by locus: roughly 620-640 donors for A, B, C, DRB1 and DQB1; roughly 510 for DQA1; over 600 for DPA1; approximately 490 for DPB1. Because of strong linkage in the cohort, five DR-DQ haplotypes were treated as single units for association and clustering. To study patterns of TCR occurrence, a later analysis re-analyzed previously published TCR beta repertoires from 550 to 800 donors and added high-resolution HLA genotyping. All discovery cohort repertoires had been generated using a single sequencing platform. Among the roughly 390 genotyped donors, approximately 76% belonged to the genetic ancestry cluster associated with self-reported Caucasian donors. In an earlier analysis of 587 of the donors, high-throughput TCR beta sequencing was used to judge whether each TCR beta V gene segment behaved as functional or pseudogenic. Around 300 gigabases of sequencing data and 70 million to 100 million unique TCR sequences were included in an early release covering roughly 600 HLA-typed donors. Besides the first cohort of approximately 670 subjects, a separate validation cohort made up of over 95 different subjects was used. A later genetic analysis used genome-wide SNP genotypes for about three fifths of the roughly 700 donors, treating that subset as a discovery cohort. To predict cytomegalovirus infection status, the study combined high-throughput TCR immunosequencing, statistical association of individual TCRs with disease status, and machine learning. Among roughly 400 genotyped donors of the cohort, an average of about 240,000 unique TCR beta nucleotide sequences were sequenced per donor, 15% to 20% of them non-productive. The aim of the study was to test whether cataloging public T cell receptors could identify signatures of past pathogen exposure. Class I and class II HLA loci were covered by the typing at four-digit resolution. In the later analysis, no new phenotypic data were used to find candidate immune exposures; instead, reliance was placed on TCR beta sequences and their occurrence across donors. Donor age, sex, ethnicity and CMV serostatus were compiled together with the repertoire data. What the work shows at the level of the full study, not this receptor alone: Most TCR sequences were observed very rarely across donors, whereas some public TCRs were present in many individuals. In an earlier analysis of more than 500 of the donors, most TCR beta V segments appeared in productive rearrangements about 90% or about 30% of the time, broadly matching IMGT annotations. Cytomegalovirus status was reported to be diagnosed by the classifier with high specificity and sensitivity in both the original and validation cohorts. Correlated functional status among segregating V segments might be attributable to linkage disequilibrium, but an unknown experimental factor could not be ruled out. A later analysis associated about 17,000 TCR beta sequences with specific HLA alleles at a false discovery rate of 0.05. Some IMGT-functional V segments, including TRBV6-2 and TRBV6-3, could not be distinguished by the 87-base-pair reads and were therefore excluded. V-gene and J-gene trimming of TCR beta chains was associated with a missense DCLRE1C variant in a later genetic analysis, and the association was replicated in an independent cohort. Because HLA typing was unavailable for some donors at each locus, only the typed subset was used in association tests. In the study, roughly 160 TCR beta chains were listed as associated with cytomegalovirus. A further reported finding was that TCR beta sequences accurately predicted the HLA-A and HLA-B alleles for most subjects in the first cohort. In a later analysis, several top co-occurrence clusters were reported to appear linked to parvovirus B19, influenza, CMV and Epstein-Barr virus. For the cohort, immune exposure information was limited to CMV serostatus. A later genetic analysis reported fewer N-insertions in productive TCRs among donors in an Asian-associated ancestry cluster than the roughly 620-donor mean. Three of the identified cytomegalovirus-associated TCR beta chains were confirmed in vitro to be specific for cytomegalovirus antigens. The authors suggested that the approach could potentially be extended to other disease states and immunological phenotypes. A cluster of highly shared sequence variants was judged likely to be a technical artifact of the sequencing pipeline. Strong co-occurrence of HLA alleles, especially DR and DQ, made assigning TCR associations to individual alleles difficult. According to a later analysis, most CMV-associated TCR beta chains appeared to be HLA-restricted, and the HLA associations seemed to be driven largely by CMV exposure. In a later analysis, HLA-associated TCR beta chains were found to be more clonally expanded and to have lower generation probabilities than equally common non-associated chains. Roughly uniform sequencing depth across donors was assumed in presence/absence analyses, although this assumption may not hold. Only TCR beta chains were sequenced in this cohort, and the absence of alpha or paired-chain data limited detectable features. About 17 rarely observed V segments, including chromosome 9 orphons, were excluded from the earlier analysis of almost 600 of the donors because counts were too low. In a later analysis, the rate of TCR association differed among HLA loci, with DRB1 alleles having the most associated TCRs and HLA-C alleles having the fewest.

In total, approximately 700 healthy bone marrow donors made up the cohort. At the time of sampling, every cohort member was nominally healthy, though immune exposures that went unrecorded were likely present. The donor was CMV seronegative and belonged to the group of 320 or so seronegative cohort members. Each donor provided a peripheral blood sample, and peripheral blood mononuclear cells were used for TCR beta sequencing. The Qiagen DNeasy Blood Extraction Kit was used to extract genomic DNA from the blood cell samples. The library was built by means of the immunoSEQ multiplex PCR assay. A mixture of 60 forward primers for TCR Vbeta segments and 13 reverse primers for TCR Jbeta segments was used in the multiplex PCR. A multiplex PCR assay on genomic DNA amplified the CDR3 region of rearranged TCR beta genes. On the Illumina HiSeq System, the amplified TCR beta libraries were sequenced as 87-base-pair reads. Per the original workflow: In a later analysis, tens of millions of unique TCR beta chains were counted across the 500 to 850 repertoires, and roughly 10 million of these chains were shared by at least two donors. Raw reads were error-corrected and collapsed into unique sequences with a nearest-neighbor algorithm that merged closely related sequences to remove PCR and sequencing errors. CDR3 sequences were aligned to IMGT reference sequences to assign V, D and J gene segments. Each retained sequence needed at least a six-nucleotide match to both a V gene segment and a J gene segment. A rearrangement was called productive if the CDR3 had no stop codons and remained in frame with V and J, and every other rearrangement was called non-productive. CDR3 was defined according to IMGT convention as the region running from the second conserved V-encoded cysteine to the conserved J-encoded phenylalanine. Sequences without an unambiguous match to a single V gene segment were excluded from the earlier analysis of about 600 of the donors. In an earlier analysis of 500 to 750 of the donors, V segments were called functional above 56.7% productive rearrangements and were called segregating when the between-donor standard deviation exceeded 5%. A statistical classification framework was built for diagnosing cytomegalovirus status from the catalog of TCR beta chain sequences. In a later analysis, TCR nucleotide sequences were compared against IMGT/GENE-DB human TR gene sequences so that V and J genes could be assigned. The TCRdist pipeline was used in a later analysis to assign CDR3 sequences and most-parsimonious VDJ recombination scenarios. In a later analysis, each TCR beta chain was defined by its CDR3 amino acid sequence together with its V-gene family, and reads lacking a unique V-gene family were excluded. To address suspected cross-contamination and a sequencing artifact, a later analysis removed around 600 highly shared, low-generation-probability nucleotide sequences. For each public chain, a later analysis derived a clonal expansion index from normalized ranks of inferred template counts within each repertoire. A later analysis computed generation probabilities with a VDJ recombination model fitted to out-of-frame rearrangements, and checked the results against IGoR. A later analysis scored TCR-TCR, TCR-HLA and TCR-CMV co-occurrence with hypergeometric tests, applying a repertoire-size bias correction to TCR pairs. False discovery rates were estimated in a later analysis by permuting HLA or CMV assignments 20 times. In a later analysis, co-occurring TCRs were grouped with DBSCAN, and TCRdist sequence similarity was added when clustering was performed within HLA-allele-positive subsets. Repertoires with fewer than 30,000 or more than 120,000 public chains, plus five repertoires with anomalous nucleotide sharing, were excluded from co-occurrence clustering. TCRdb provides this immuneACCESS table in a form limited to in-frame rearrangements. Some clones are lacking; in checked studies, under half of them reflect an unresolved V gene, and why the rest are absent is not known. V, J and clone size were drawn from that table, and D and trimming were deduced from the DNA. The sample data list about 140,000 clones, and 73% of these were observed just once. 1.3% of the sample is held by the ten biggest clonotypes.

Per the germline V gene, ENHRY is the CDR1 and SYGVKD is the CDR2. Trimming accounts for 10 bases at V and 2 bases at J, while the number of junction bases matched to no gene is 8. The CDR3 runs 15 amino acids, cysteine and phenylalanine included. Left in the record is the CDR3 DNA by itself, 45 bases read in frame from the first base. Recombination joined TRBV10-3 with TRBJ2-5, with 12 bases in between that match TRBD2. The origin of this receptor is a middle-aged woman in good health and CMV-seronegative. Sequencing was done on a sample of PBMCs. CDR3 region: CATRTGTSGQETQYF. The DNA is TGTGCCACTAGAACCGGGACTAGCGGGCAAGAGACCCAGTACTTC.